This is a list of T cell receptor beta chains from one sample in a study of blood T cell repertoires in COVID-19. Using immunoSEQ multiplex PCR, the repertoire was profiled, and TCRdb retains in-frame clones only, with some absent. The sample has under 500,000 clones; 80% to 90% are singletons. The specimen sequenced was peripheral blood. All receptors derive from a woman under 40 with acute or convalescent COVID-19. CDR3s include the opening cysteine and the closing phenylalanine or tryptophan. The order of the fields is J gene, V gene, D gene, clone size, CDR3 protein, CDR3 DNA. The D gene is left open where the match is weak. Not every row has a clone size; where given, it reads once, few, many or a size class.

>TRBJ1-5|TRBV28|.|once
CASRLEDQPQHF
TGTGCCAGCAGACTGGAGGATCAGCCCCAGCATTTT
>TRBJ2-2|TRBV12-3/TRBV12-4|TRBD2|.
CASSFGRAGELFF
TGTGCCAGCAGTTTTGGGAGGGCCGGGGAGCTGTTTTTT
>TRBJ1-6|TRBV14|TRBD1|.
CASSQRTGVVSPLHF
TGTGCCAGCAGCCAACGGACAGGGGTTGTTTCACCCCTCCACTTT
>TRBJ1-1|TRBV7-9|.|.
CASSLAQLNTEAFF
TGTGCCAGCAGCTTAGCGCAGTTGAACACTGAAGCTTTCTTT
>TRBJ1-4|TRBV2|.|.
CASRAQGGEKLFF
TGTGCCAGCAGGGCCCAGGGCGGTGAAAAACTGTTTTTT
>TRBJ2-1|TRBV6-6|TRBD2|.
CASSSGLAGGHGKFF
TGTGCCAGCAGCTCAGGACTAGCGGGGGGTCATGGGAAGTTCTTC
>TRBJ1-5|TRBV10-3|.|.
CAISAGGPGNQPQHF
TGTGCCATCAGTGCCGGAGGACCCGGCAATCAGCCCCAGCATTTT
>TRBJ1-6|TRBV12-3/TRBV12-4|.|.
CASSYNYSPLHF
TGTGCCAGCAGTTATAATTATTCACCCCTCCACTTT
>TRBJ2-7|TRBV11-2|TRBD1|.
CASSFGTGSYEQYF
TGTGCCAGCAGCTTTGGGACAGGGTCCTACGAGCAGTACTTC
>TRBJ2-1|TRBV5-4|.|.
CASSLATGHRYNEQFF
TGTGCCAGCAGCTTGGCCACGGGACACCGCTACAATGAGCAGTTCTTC
>TRBJ2-5|TRBV12-3/TRBV12-4|TRBD1|.
CASSRGTGETQYF
TGTGCCAGCAGTCGAGGGACAGGGGAGACCCAGTACTTC
>TRBJ2-3|TRBV2|.|.
CASSIYGGVNTDTQYF
TGTGCCAGCAGTATATATGGCGGGGTAAACACAGATACGCAGTATTTT
>TRBJ2-5|TRBV30|.|.
CAWSPSEETQYF
TGTGCCTGGAGTCCCTCCGAGGAGACCCAGTACTTC
>TRBJ2-7|TRBV10-2|.|.
CASSEQQGYEQYF
TGCGCCAGCAGTGAGCAACAGGGTTACGAGCAGTACTTC
>TRBJ2-7|TRBV5-4|.|.
CASSLGSAKSSYEQYF
TGTGCCAGCAGCTTGGGTAGCGCCAAGAGCTCCTACGAGCAGTACTTC
>TRBJ2-7|TRBV11-2|.|.
CASSPGIRVSSYEQYF
TGTGCCAGCAGCCCGGGAATCCGCGTCAGCTCCTACGAGCAGTACTTC
>TRBJ1-2|TRBV5-4|TRBD1|.
CASSPGQGGQRYGYTF
TGTGCCAGCAGCCCGGGACAGGGGGGGCAACGCTATGGCTACACCTTC
>TRBJ2-6|TRBV5-1|.|once
CASSPTPTGTGANVLTF
TGCGCCAGCAGCCCCACCCCAACAGGGACTGGGGCCAACGTCCTGACTTTC
>TRBJ2-5|TRBV6-5|TRBD1|.
CASAAGGRETQYF
TGTGCCAGCGCGGCAGGGGGCCGTGAGACCCAGTACTTC
>TRBJ2-7|TRBV24-1|TRBD1|.
CATSSDRASEQYF
TGTGCCACCAGTTCGGACAGGGCCTCCGAGCAGTACTTC
>TRBJ1-5|TRBV19|.|.
CASSISPFGNEWLSNQPQHF
TGTGCCAGTAGTATTTCCCCATTTGGCAATGAATGGCTTAGCAATCAGCCCCAGCATTTT
>TRBJ2-7|TRBV6-6|TRBD1|.
CASRPDRGYTYEQYF
TGTGCCAGCAGGCCAGACAGGGGATACACCTACGAGCAGTACTTC
>TRBJ2-3|TRBV9|.|once
CASSSEPGGPGDTQYF
TGTGCCAGCAGCTCCGAGCCGGGCGGGCCGGGGGATACGCAGTATTTT
>TRBJ1-5|TRBV5-1|TRBD1|.
CASSLGTGIDQPQHF
TGCGCCAGCAGCCTTGGGACAGGGATTGATCAGCCCCAGCATTTT
>TRBJ2-7|TRBV7-8|TRBD1|.
CASGQGPTYEQYF
TGTGCCAGCGGACAGGGGCCTACCTACGAGCAGTACTTC
>TRBJ2-7|TRBV3-1/TRBV3-2|TRBD2|once
CASSRTGLPYSYEQYF
TGTGCCAGCAGCCGTACGGGACTACCCTACTCCTACGAGCAGTACTTC
>TRBJ1-2|TRBV27|TRBD1|.
CASSPQPTGGYGYTF
TGTGCCAGCAGTCCGCAACCGACAGGGGGCTATGGCTACACCTTC
>TRBJ2-6|TRBV15|.|.
CATSRDFWQGKSSGANVLTF
TGTGCCACCAGCAGAGATTTTTGGCAGGGGAAGAGCTCTGGGGCCAACGTCCTGACTTTC
>TRBJ1-1|TRBV4-1|.|.
CASSQGASVTEAFF
TGCGCCAGCAGCCAAGGGGCTTCAGTCACTGAAGCTTTCTTT
>TRBJ1-5|TRBV19|.|.
CASSTRTDYQPQHF
TGTGCCAGTAGTACACGGACAGATTATCAGCCCCAGCATTTT
>TRBJ2-3|TRBV2|.|.
CASGAGPELGTQYF
TGTGCCAGCGGGGCGGGACCCGAGTTGGGTACGCAGTATTTT
>TRBJ1-1|TRBV6-2/TRBV6-3|.|.
CASSRDNSEAFF
TGTGCCAGCAGCCGCGATAACTCTGAAGCTTTCTTT
>TRBJ2-5|TRBV2|.|.
CASSDTRTYQETQYF
TGTGCCAGCAGCGACACTCGGACATACCAAGAGACCCAGTACTTC
>TRBJ2-3|TRBV5-1|.|few
CASSRAGFQDTQYF
TGCGCCAGCAGCCGAGCCGGGTTTCAAGATACGCAGTATTTT
>TRBJ1-1|TRBV6-1|.|.
CASSEALLYRWSTEAFF
TGTGCCAGCAGTGAAGCGCTTCTCTACAGGTGGAGCACTGAAGCTTTCTTT
>TRBJ1-2|TRBV5-1|.|once
CASRQGSYGYTF
TGCGCCAGCAGACAGGGTTCCTATGGCTACACCTTC
>TRBJ1-1|TRBV7-9|.|.
CASSSGKAEAFF
TGTGCCAGCAGCTCAGGGAAGGCTGAAGCTTTCTTT
>TRBJ2-3|TRBV6-5|.|.
CATVNGQLSTDTQYF
TGTGCCACAGTCAATGGACAACTGAGCACAGATACGCAGTATTTT
>TRBJ1-4|TRBV5-1|TRBD1|.
CASSLGGQGLGLFF
TGCGCCAGCAGCTTGGGGGGACAGGGCCTCGGACTGTTTTTT
>TRBJ1-6|TRBV3-1/TRBV3-2|.|.
CASSQTTVLHF
TGTGCCAGCAGCCAAACGACAGTTCTCCACTTT
>TRBJ2-3|TRBV7-9|TRBD1|.
CASSPPTGANTDTQYF
TGTGCCAGCAGCCCACCAACAGGGGCTAACACAGATACGCAGTATTTT
>TRBJ2-3|TRBV13|.|.
CASSSGLDTQYF
TGTGCCAGCAGCTCAGGACTAGATACGCAGTATTTT
>TRBJ1-2|TRBV27|TRBD1|.
CASSLYPGQLYGYTF
TGTGCCAGCAGTTTGTATCCGGGACAGCTCTATGGCTACACCTTC